Listed below are T cell receptor beta chains from one sample, sequenced in a study of blood T cell repertoires in COVID-19. Sequenced by immunoSEQ multiplex PCR; TCRdb stores in-frame clones only, minus some. This sample has tens of thousands of clones, with 90% to 95% found just once. Sequencing used peripheral blood. These receptors originate from a woman aged 55-70 years with active or convalescent COVID-19. CDR3s include the opening cysteine and the closing phenylalanine or tryptophan. Fields, in order: clone size, D gene, J gene, V gene, CDR3 protein, CDR3 DNA. D genes are given only for firm matches. Size is stated for part of the rows, as once, few or many counts, or as a class when the clone is expanded.

. | . | TRBJ1-1 | TRBV6-5 | CASSRAGKNTEAFF | TGTGCCAGCAGTCGGGCAGGGAAGAACACTGAAGCTTTCTTT
. | TRBD1 | TRBJ1-1 | TRBV18 | CASSPSTGMNTEAFF | TGTGCCAGCTCACCGTCGACAGGGATGAACACTGAAGCTTTCTTT
. | . | TRBJ2-7 | TRBV11-3 | CASSLEASSYEQYF | TGTGCCAGCAGCTTAGAAGCTAGCTCCTACGAGCAGTACTTC
. | . | TRBJ2-7 | TRBV18 | CASSPGGPLEQYF | TGTGCCAGCTCACCAGGAGGGCCCTTGGAGCAGTACTTC
. | TRBD2 | TRBJ2-7 | TRBV7-2 | CASRHSVRDYGYEQYF | TGTGCCAGCAGACATAGCGTCCGGGACTACGGATACGAGCAGTACTTC
. | . | TRBJ1-2 | TRBV6-5 | CASSLGRVNGYTF | TGTGCCAGCAGCCTGGGCAGGGTTAATGGCTACACCTTC
. | . | TRBJ2-1 | TRBV7-3 | CASSSDMYRNNEQFF | TGTGCCAGCAGCTCAGACATGTACCGAAACAATGAGCAGTTCTTC
. | . | TRBJ1-1 | TRBV3-1/TRBV3-2 | CASSQSTGTEAFF | TGTGCCAGCAGCCAGTCGACAGGCACTGAAGCTTTCTTT
. | TRBD2 | TRBJ2-7 | TRBV6-5 | CASSYQTSGSAYEQYF | TGTGCCAGCAGTTACCAAACTAGCGGGAGCGCATACGAGCAGTACTTC
. | . | TRBJ1-2 | TRBV6-5 | CASSYSSAGDYGYTF | TGTGCCAGCAGTTACTCGTCTGCAGGGGACTATGGCTACACCTTC
. | . | TRBJ1-4 | TRBV18 | CASSPPGVNEKLFF | TGTGCCAGCTCCCCTCCGGGAGTTAATGAAAAACTGTTTTTT
. | TRBD1 | TRBJ1-2 | TRBV28 | CASSLWTGSMGYTF | TGTGCCAGCAGTTTATGGACAGGGTCAATGGGCTACACCTTC
. | . | TRBJ2-1 | TRBV11-3 | CASSTGPSRDYNEQFF | TGTGCCAGCAGCACAGGACCCAGCAGAGACTACAATGAGCAGTTCTTC
. | TRBD1 | TRBJ1-2 | TRBV2 | CASRPTGGWPYGYTF | TGTGCCAGCAGGCCGACAGGGGGCTGGCCCTATGGCTACACCTTC
. | TRBD1 | TRBJ1-1 | TRBV5-1 | CASSLGSSGGVTEAFF | TGCGCCAGCAGCTTGGGGTCCTCAGGGGGAGTCACTGAAGCTTTCTTT
once | . | TRBJ2-7 | TRBV10-3 | CAISESRGPSNEQYF | TGTGCCATCAGTGAGTCGCGGGGGCCTTCCAACGAGCAGTACTTC
. | . | TRBJ2-5 | TRBV2 | CASSVRETQYF | TGTGCCAGCAGTGTTCGAGAGACCCAGTACTTC
. | TRBD2 | TRBJ2-4 | TRBV28 | CASSLGGSKNIQYF | TGTGCCAGCAGTTTAGGCGGGAGCAAAAACATTCAGTACTTC
few | . | TRBJ1-2 | TRBV11-2 | CASSLGQASTQGYTF | TGTGCCAGCAGCTTAGGACAGGCATCGACTCAAGGCTACACCTTC
. | . | TRBJ2-2 | TRBV18 | CASSPREFGSGELFF | TGTGCCAGCTCACCACGAGAGTTTGGGAGCGGGGAGCTGTTTTTT
. | TRBD1 | TRBJ1-2 | TRBV6-5 | CASSPTGFGYGYTF | TGTGCCAGCAGCCCGACAGGGTTTGGATATGGCTACACCTTC
. | . | TRBJ1-1 | TRBV24-1 | CATSDATGELGNTEAFF | TGTGCCACCAGTGATGCTACAGGTGAGCTGGGGAACACTGAAGCTTTCTTT
. | . | TRBJ2-3 | TRBV30 | CAYLPGVSTDTQYF | TGTGCCTACTTACCCGGAGTTAGCACAGATACGCAGTATTTT
. | TRBD2 | TRBJ2-3 | TRBV10-1 | CATSFGLADTQYF | TGCGCCACCTCCTTTGGACTAGCAGATACGCAGTATTTT
. | . | TRBJ1-6 | TRBV30 | CAWSTKRSSYNSPLHF | TGTGCCTGGAGTACCAAGCGAAGCTCCTATAATTCACCCCTCCACTTT
. | . | TRBJ1-2 | TRBV5-6 | CASSPRDSLYGYTF | TGTGCCAGCAGCCCCCGGGATTCACTCTATGGCTACACCTTC
. | TRBD1 | TRBJ2-1 | TRBV11-2 | CASSLGRGSNEQFF | TGTGCCAGCAGCTTAGGCAGGGGGTCCAATGAGCAGTTCTTC
. | TRBD1 | TRBJ1-1 | TRBV29-1 | CSVGGQGLYTEAFF | TGCAGCGTTGGTGGACAGGGGCTTTACACTGAAGCTTTCTTT
. | . | TRBJ1-4 | TRBV28 | CASSLYRDREKLFF | TGTGCCAGCAGTTTATACAGGGATCGTGAAAAACTGTTTTTT
. | . | TRBJ2-1 | TRBV5-1 | CASSVGLGSSYNEQFF | TGCGCCAGCAGCGTTGGACTCGGCAGCTCCTACAATGAGCAGTTCTTC
. | . | TRBJ2-2 | TRBV23-1 | CASERRGATGELFF | TGCGCCAGCGAGCGCCGGGGGGCGACCGGGGAGCTGTTTTTT
. | TRBD2 | TRBJ2-1 | TRBV6-5 | CASRPSGRASEQFF | TGTGCCAGCAGGCCCAGCGGGAGGGCCAGTGAGCAGTTCTTC
. | . | TRBJ2-1 | TRBV14 | CASSLLALYNEQFF | TGTGCCAGCAGCCTGTTGGCTCTTTACAATGAGCAGTTCTTC
. | TRBD2 | TRBJ2-3 | TRBV27 | CASSMTSGRPTDTQYF | TGTGCCAGCAGTATGACTAGCGGGAGGCCCACAGATACGCAGTATTTT
. | TRBD2 | TRBJ2-7 | TRBV24-1 | CATSDAGTSGGPGLGEQYF | TGTGCCACCAGTGATGCCGGGACTAGCGGGGGGCCAGGACTGGGCGAGCAGTACTTC
. | . | TRBJ1-4 | TRBV11-2 | CASSLFGWTNEKLFF | TGTGCCAGCAGCTTATTCGGGTGGACTAATGAAAAACTGTTTTTT
. | . | TRBJ1-1 | TRBV30 | CAWSPGLWNTEAFF | TGTGCCTGGAGTCCTGGACTCTGGAACACTGAAGCTTTCTTT
once | . | TRBJ1-1 | TRBV7-3 | CASAGQGNTEAFF | TGTGCCAGCGCGGGGCAGGGAAACACTGAAGCTTTCTTT
. | . | TRBJ1-3 | TRBV25-1 | CASMREPGNTIYF | TGTGCCAGCATGAGGGAGCCCGGAAACACCATATATTTT
. | . | TRBJ2-7 | TRBV30 | CAWSPWDTSYEQYF | TGTGCCTGGAGTCCCTGGGACACCAGCTACGAGCAGTACTTC